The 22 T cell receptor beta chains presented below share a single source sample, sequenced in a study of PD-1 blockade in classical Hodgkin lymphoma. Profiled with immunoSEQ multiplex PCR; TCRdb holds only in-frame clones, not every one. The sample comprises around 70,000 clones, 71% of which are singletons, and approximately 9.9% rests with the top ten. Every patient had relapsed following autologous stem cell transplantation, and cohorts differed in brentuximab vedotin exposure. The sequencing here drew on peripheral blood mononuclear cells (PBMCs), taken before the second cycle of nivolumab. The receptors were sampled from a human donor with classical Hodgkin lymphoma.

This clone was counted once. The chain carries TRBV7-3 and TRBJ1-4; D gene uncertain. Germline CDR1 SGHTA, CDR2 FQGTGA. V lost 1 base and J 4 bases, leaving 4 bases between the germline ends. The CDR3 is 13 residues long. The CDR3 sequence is CASSLSVNEKLFF. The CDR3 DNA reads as TGTGCCAGCAGCTTAAGTGTTAATGAAAAACTGTTTTTT.

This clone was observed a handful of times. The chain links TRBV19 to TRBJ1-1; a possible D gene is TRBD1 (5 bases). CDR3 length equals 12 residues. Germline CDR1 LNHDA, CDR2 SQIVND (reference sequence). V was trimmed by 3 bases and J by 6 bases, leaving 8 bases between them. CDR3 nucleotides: TGTGCCAGTAGTATGGGGGGGTCTGAAGCTTTCTTT. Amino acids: CASSMGGSEAFF.

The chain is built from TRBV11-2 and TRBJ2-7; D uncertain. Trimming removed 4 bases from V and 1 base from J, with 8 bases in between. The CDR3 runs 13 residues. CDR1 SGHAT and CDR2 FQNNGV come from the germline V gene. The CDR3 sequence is CASSSTVSYEQYF. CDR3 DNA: TGTGCCAGCAGCTCGACGGTGTCCTACGAGCAGTACTTC.

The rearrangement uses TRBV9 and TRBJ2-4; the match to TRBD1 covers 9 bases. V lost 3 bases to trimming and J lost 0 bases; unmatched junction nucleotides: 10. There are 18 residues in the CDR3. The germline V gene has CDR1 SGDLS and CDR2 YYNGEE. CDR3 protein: CASSATGGSPLAKNIQYF. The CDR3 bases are TGTGCCAGCAGCGCGACAGGGGGATCACCACTAGCCAAAAACATTCAGTACTTC.

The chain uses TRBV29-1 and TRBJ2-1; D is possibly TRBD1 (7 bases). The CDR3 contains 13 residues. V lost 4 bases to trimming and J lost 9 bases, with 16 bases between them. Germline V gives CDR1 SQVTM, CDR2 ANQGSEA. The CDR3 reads CSVAGRGDGEQFF. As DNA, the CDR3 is TGCAGCGTTGCCGGCAGGGGGGATGGTGAGCAGTTCTTC.

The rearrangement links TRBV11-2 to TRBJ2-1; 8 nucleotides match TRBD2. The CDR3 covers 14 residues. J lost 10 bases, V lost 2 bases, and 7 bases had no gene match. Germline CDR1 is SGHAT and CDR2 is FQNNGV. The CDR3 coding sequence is TGTGCCAGCAGCTTAATGGGCGGGGGGAACGAGCAGTTCTTC. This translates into CASSLMGGGNEQFF.

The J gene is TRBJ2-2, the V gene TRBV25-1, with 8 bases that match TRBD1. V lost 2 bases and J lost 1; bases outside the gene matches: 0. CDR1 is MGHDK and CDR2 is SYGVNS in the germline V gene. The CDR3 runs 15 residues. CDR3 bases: TGTGCCAGCAGTGAAGACAGGGGGAACACCGGGGAGCTGTTTTTT. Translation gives CASSEDRGNTGELFF.

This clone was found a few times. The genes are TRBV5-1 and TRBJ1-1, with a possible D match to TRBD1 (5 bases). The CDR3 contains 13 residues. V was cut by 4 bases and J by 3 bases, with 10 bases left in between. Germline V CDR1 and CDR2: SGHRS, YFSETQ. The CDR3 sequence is CASSQEGYTEAFF. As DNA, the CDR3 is TGCGCCAGCAGCCAGGAGGGGTACACTGAAGCTTTCTTT. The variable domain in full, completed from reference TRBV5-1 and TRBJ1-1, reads KAGVTQTPRYLIKTRGQQVTLSCSPISGHRSVSWYQQTPGQGLQFLFEYFSETQRNKGNFPGRFSGRQFSNSRSEMNVSTLELGDSALYLCASSQEGYTEAFFGQGTRLTVV.

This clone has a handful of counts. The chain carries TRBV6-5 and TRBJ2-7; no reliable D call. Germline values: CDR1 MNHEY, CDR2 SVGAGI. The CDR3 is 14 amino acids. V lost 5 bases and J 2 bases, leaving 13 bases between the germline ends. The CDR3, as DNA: TGTGCCAGCAGTGAATATGGCGGACCCTACGAGCAGTACTTC. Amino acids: CASSEYGGPYEQYF.

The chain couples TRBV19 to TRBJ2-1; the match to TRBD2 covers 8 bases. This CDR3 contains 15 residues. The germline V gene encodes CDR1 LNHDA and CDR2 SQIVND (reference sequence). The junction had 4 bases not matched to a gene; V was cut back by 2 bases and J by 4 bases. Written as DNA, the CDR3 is TGTGCCAGTAGTATAAGCGGGGGCCCTTACAATGAGCAGTTCTTC. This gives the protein CASSISGGPYNEQFF.

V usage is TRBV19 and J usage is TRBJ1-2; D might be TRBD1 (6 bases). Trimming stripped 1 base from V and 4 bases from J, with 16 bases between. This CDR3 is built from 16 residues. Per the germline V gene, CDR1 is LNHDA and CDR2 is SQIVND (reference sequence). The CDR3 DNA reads TGTGCCAGTAGTATAGGGGGGACACGTCTTCCCTATGGCTACACCTTC. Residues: CASSIGGTRLPYGYTF.

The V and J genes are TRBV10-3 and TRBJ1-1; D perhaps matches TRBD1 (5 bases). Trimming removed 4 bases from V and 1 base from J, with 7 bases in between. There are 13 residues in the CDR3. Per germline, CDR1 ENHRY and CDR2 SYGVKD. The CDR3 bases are TGTGCCATCAGTGCGGGGGAGAACACTGAAGCTTTCTTT. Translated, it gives CAISAGENTEAFF.

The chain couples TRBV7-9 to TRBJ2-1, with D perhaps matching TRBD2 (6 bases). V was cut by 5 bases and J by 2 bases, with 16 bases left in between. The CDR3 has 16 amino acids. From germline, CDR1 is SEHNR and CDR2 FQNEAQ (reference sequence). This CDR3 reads CASSPPSSAAYNEQFF. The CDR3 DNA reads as TGTGCCAGCAGCCCGCCTTCTAGCGCGGCCTACAATGAGCAGTTCTTC.

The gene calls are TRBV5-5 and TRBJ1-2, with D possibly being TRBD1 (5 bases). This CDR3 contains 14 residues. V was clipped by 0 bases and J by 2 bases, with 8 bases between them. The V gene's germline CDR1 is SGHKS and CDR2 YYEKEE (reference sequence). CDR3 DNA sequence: TGTGCCAGCAGCTTGGCCGGGGGGAACTATGGCTACACCTTC. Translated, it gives CASSLAGGNYGYTF.

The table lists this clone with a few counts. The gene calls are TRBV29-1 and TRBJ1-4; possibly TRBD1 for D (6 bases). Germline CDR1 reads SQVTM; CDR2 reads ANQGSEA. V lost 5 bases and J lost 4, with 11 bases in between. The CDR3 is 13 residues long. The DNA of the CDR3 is TGCAGCGTTATACAGGGAAATAATGAAAAACTGTTTTTT. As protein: CSVIQGNNEKLFF.

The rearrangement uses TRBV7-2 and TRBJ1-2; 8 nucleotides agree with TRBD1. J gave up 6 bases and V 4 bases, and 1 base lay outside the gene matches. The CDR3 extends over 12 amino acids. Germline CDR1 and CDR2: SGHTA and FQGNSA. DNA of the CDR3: TGTGCCAGCAGCTCAGGGGGCGATGGCTACACCTTC. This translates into CASSSGGDGYTF.

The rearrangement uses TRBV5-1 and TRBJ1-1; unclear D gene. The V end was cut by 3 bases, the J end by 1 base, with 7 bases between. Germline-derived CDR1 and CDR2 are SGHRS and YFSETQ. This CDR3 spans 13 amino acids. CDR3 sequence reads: CASSSDGNTEAFF. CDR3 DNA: TGCGCCAGCAGCTCGGACGGGAACACTGAAGCTTTCTTT.

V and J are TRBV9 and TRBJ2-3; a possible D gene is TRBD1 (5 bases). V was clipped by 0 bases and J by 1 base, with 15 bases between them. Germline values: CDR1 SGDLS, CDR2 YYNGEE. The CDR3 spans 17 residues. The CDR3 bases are TGTGCCAGCAGCGTAGCCACTGGGGCGGAACGCACAGATACGCAGTATTTT. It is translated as CASSVATGAERTDTQYF.

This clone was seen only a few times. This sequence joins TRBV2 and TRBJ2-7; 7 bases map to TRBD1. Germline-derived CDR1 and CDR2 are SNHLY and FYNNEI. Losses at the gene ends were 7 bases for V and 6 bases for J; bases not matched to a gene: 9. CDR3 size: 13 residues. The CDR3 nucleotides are TGTGCCAGCAAACAGGGGCTTGTCGGCGAGCAGTACTTC. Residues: CASKQGLVGEQYF. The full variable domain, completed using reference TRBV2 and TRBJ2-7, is EPEVTQTPSHQVTQMGQEVILRCVPISNHLYFYWYRQILGQKVEFLVSFYNNEISEKSEIFDDQFSVERPDGSNFTLKIRSTKLEDSAMYFCASKQGLVGEQYFGPGTRLTVT.

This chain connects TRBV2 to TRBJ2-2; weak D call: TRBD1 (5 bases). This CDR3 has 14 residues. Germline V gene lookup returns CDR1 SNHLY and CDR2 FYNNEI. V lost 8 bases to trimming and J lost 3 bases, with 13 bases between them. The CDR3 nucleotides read TGTGCCAGCTTTCCTGGGGCTCACACCGGGGAGCTGTTTTTT. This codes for CASFPGAHTGELFF.

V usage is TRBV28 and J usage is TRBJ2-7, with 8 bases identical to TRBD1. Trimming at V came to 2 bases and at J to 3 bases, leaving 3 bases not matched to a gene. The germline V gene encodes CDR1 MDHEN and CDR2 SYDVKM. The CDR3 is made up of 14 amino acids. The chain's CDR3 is CASSLVDRVYEQYF. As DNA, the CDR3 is TGTGCCAGCAGTTTAGTGGACAGGGTCTACGAGCAGTACTTC.

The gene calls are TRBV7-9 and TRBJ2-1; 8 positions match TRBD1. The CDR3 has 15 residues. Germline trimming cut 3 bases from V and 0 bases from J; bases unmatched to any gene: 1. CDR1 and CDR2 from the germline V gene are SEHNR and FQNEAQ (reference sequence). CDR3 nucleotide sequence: TGTGCCAGCAGCTTGGGGACAGGCTCCTACAATGAGCAGTTCTTC. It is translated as CASSLGTGSYNEQFF.